Following are 24 T cell receptor beta chains from one sample sequenced in a study of T-cell memory formation after mild COVID-19. TCRdb ran MiXCR on the 5' RACE reads and lists one entry per CDR3 protein. The sample contains 300,000 to 400,000 distinct CDR3 sequences, 13% to 15% of which appear only once. Input material: PBMCs or a T cell subset sorted from them (not recorded which). These receptors were obtained from a man between 18 and 35 years old who had mild COVID-19 (a few samples of this study predate the infection). Cell type and time point are not known.

The V and J genes are TRBV5-5 and TRBJ2-7, with D perhaps assigned TRBD1 or TRBD2 (7 bases each). V lost 3 bases, J lost 6 bases, and 19 bases lay in between. Germline lookup yields CDR1 SGHKS and CDR2 YYEKEE (reference sequence). The CDR3 has 15 residues. CDR3 sequence reads: CASSSQPRGRGEQYV. The CDR3 DNA sequence: TGTGCCAGCAGCTCGCAGCCCAGGGGGAGGGGCGAGCAGTACGTC.

The gene calls are TRBV6-5 and TRBJ1-1; D is ambiguous. From germline, CDR1 is MNHEY and CDR2 SVGAGI. V shed 6 bases and J shed 4 bases, with 6 bases lying between them. This CDR3 comprises 11 residues. The CDR3 sequence: CASRQRTEAFF. As DNA, the CDR3 is TGTGCCAGCAGACAGCGCACTGAAGCTTTCTTT.

This clonotype was recorded at least ten times. This chain links TRBV7-2 with TRBJ2-5; 7 nucleotides align to TRBD2. The CDR3 runs 17 residues. Germline V gene sequence: CDR1 SGHTA, CDR2 FQGNSA. The J segment lost 5 bases and the V segment lost 1 base, leaving 13 bases of the junction unmatched. The CDR3 region is CASSLVQRGPLLETQYF. CDR3 nucleotide sequence: TGTGCCAGCAGCTTAGTCCAGCGGGGCCCTCTATTGGAGACCCAGTACTTC.

This clonotype was counted once. The V and J genes are TRBV5-6 and TRBJ2-7, with TRBD1 matching over 8 bases. J gave up 1 base and V 2 bases, and 14 bases lay outside the gene matches. Germline V gene sequence: CDR1 SGHDT, CDR2 YYEEEE. There are 18 residues in the CDR3. CDR3 residues: CASSFRTSYGTGSYEQYF. Here the CDR3 DNA reads TGTGCCAGCAGCTTTCGTACCAGCTACGGGACAGGTTCCTACGAGCAGTACTTC.

This clonotype has a single count. V and J are TRBV7-9 and TRBJ2-7; D call uncertain. Germline V gene sequence: CDR1 SEHNR, CDR2 FQNEAQ (reference sequence). Between the trimmed V and J ends, which lost 5 bases and 3 bases, there was a span of 14 bases. The CDR3 has 14 residues. CDR3 amino acids: CASSDGRAGYEQYF. The CDR3 nucleotides read TGTGCCAGCAGCGACGGTAGGGCAGGCTACGAGCAGTACTTC.

This clonotype was counted many times. The V and J genes are TRBV12-3 or TRBV12-4 and TRBJ2-3; 7 bases agree with TRBD2. The CDR3 length is 12 residues. Germline trimming cut 8 bases from V and 5 bases from J; bases unmatched to any gene: 4. The CDR3 is CASAREGDTQYF. The CDR3, as DNA: TGTGCCAGCGCCAGGGAGGGAGATACGCAGTATTTT.

The rearrangement joins TRBV5-4 to TRBJ2-3, with 7 bases lining up with TRBD2. Trimming at V came to 3 bases and at J to 5 bases, leaving 3 bases not matched to a gene. Germline values: CDR1 SGHNT, CDR2 YYREEE (reference sequence). This CDR3 spans 13 amino acids. CDR3 in amino acids: CASSSLAGDTQYF. CDR3 DNA sequence: TGTGCCAGCAGCTCTTTAGCGGGAGATACGCAGTATTTT.

This clonotype came up a few times. The chain joins TRBV5-1 to TRBJ2-3; 7 nucleotides align to TRBD1. The CDR3 sequence is 16 residues long. The germline gives CDR1 SGHRS, CDR2 YFSETQ. Germline trimming cut 0 bases from V and 4 bases from J; bases unmatched to any gene: 8. The CDR3: CASSLVPGGTPDTQYF. CDR3 nucleotide sequence: TGCGCCAGCAGCTTGGTACCAGGGGGTACCCCAGATACGCAGTATTTT.

This clonotype has only a few counts. This CDR3 is CASSLTRTSTDTQYF. In DNA form, the CDR3 reads TGTGCCAGCAGCTTAACACGCACTAGCACAGATACGCAGTATTTT. The genes are TRBV7-3 and TRBJ2-3; D gene unclear. V gave up 0 bases and J gave up 0 bases, with 7 bases separating them. Germline CDR1 reads SGHTA; CDR2 reads FQGTGA. This CDR3 is built from 15 residues.

This clonotype was picked up a small number of times. This chain connects TRBV12-3 or TRBV12-4 to TRBJ1-3; D uncertain. There are 14 residues in the CDR3. Deletions cut 2 bases from V and 2 bases from J, with 7 bases between. The CDR3 DNA sequence: TGTGCCAGCAGTTTACGGGCCACTGGAAACACCATATATTTT. This encodes CASSLRATGNTIYF.

This clonotype has a handful of counts. The gene calls are TRBV7-9 and TRBJ2-7; 10 bases fit TRBD2. Trimming removed 6 bases from V and 6 bases from J; junction bases left unmatched: 5. The CDR3 length is 13 residues. Germline V gives CDR1 SEHNR, CDR2 FQNEAQ (reference sequence). The DNA for the CDR3 is TGTGCCAGCAGGTCAAGCGGGGGGGCCGAGCAGTACGTC. Its translation is CASRSSGGAEQYV.

Comment on this clonotype: The germline gene is not matched at one end of the junction; a read error may be the cause. V usage is TRBV7-2 and J usage is TRBJ2-3, with 9 bases identical to TRBD2. Germline CDR1 and CDR2: SGHTA and FQGNSA. This CDR3 region has 12 residues. Here the CDR3 reads CASSIAGDTQYF. The CDR3 DNA reads as TGTGCCAGCAGCATAGCGGGGGACACGCAGTATTTT. The full variable domain, with the rest looked up from reference TRBV7-2 and TRBJ2-3, is GAGVSQSPSNKVTEKGKDVELRCDPISGHTALYWYRQSLGQGLEFLIYFQGNSAPDKSGLPSDRFSAERTGGSVSTLTIQRTQQEDSAVYLCASSIAGDTQYFGPGTRLTVL.

The rearrangement joins TRBV7-8 to TRBJ1-5; D remains unclear. Germline V gene lookup returns CDR1 SGHVS and CDR2 FQNEAQ. The V gene lost 5 bases and the J gene lost 3 bases, with 14 bases spanning the gap. The CDR3 length is 15 residues. The CDR3 loop reads CASSPSWVSNQPQHF. The DNA for the CDR3 is TGTGCCAGCAGCCCAAGCTGGGTCTCCAATCAGCCCCAGCATTTT.

The chain recombines TRBV25-1 with TRBJ1-5; a weak D match, TRBD1 (5 bases). This CDR3 has 14 amino acids. Trimming left V 5 bases short and J 7 bases short, with 15 bases between. Germline-derived CDR1 and CDR2 are MGHDK and SYGVNS. The CDR3 spells CASSKSQGGQPQHF. CDR3 in DNA: TGTGCCAGCAGTAAATCGCAGGGTGGGCAGCCCCAGCATTTT.

This chain uses TRBV12-3 or TRBV12-4 with TRBJ2-3, with 12 bases aligning to TRBD2. J was trimmed by 5 bases and V by 6 bases; bases with no gene match: 3. CDR3 length equals 14 residues. CDR3 residues: CASRPTSGGDTQYF. As DNA, the CDR3 is TGTGCCAGCAGGCCGACTAGCGGGGGAGATACGCAGTATTTT.

This chain links TRBV6-5 with TRBJ2-5, with D perhaps TRBD1 or TRBD2 (5 bases each). The CDR3 covers 13 residues. Deletions cut 3 bases from V and 5 bases from J, with 10 bases between. The V gene's germline CDR1 is MNHEY and CDR2 SVGAGI. CDR3 amino acids: CASSYGGVETQYF. DNA for the CDR3: TGTGCCAGCAGTTATGGGGGAGTCGAGACCCAGTACTTC.

In its sample, this clonotype was seen many times. The chain uses TRBV20-1 and TRBJ2-1; D is uncertain. Per the germline V gene, CDR1 is DFQATT and CDR2 is SNEGSKA (reference sequence). V lost 0 bases and J 8 bases, leaving 14 bases between the germline ends. This CDR3 is built from 14 residues. CDR3 DNA sequence: TGCAGTGCTAGAGACCCCCTGGGTGGCGATGAGCAGTTCTTC. The encoded protein is CSARDPLGGDEQFF.

V gene TRBV2 combines with J gene TRBJ1-6; D gene uncertain. The germline gives CDR1 SNHLY, CDR2 FYNNEI. Trimming pared 10 bases from V and 0 bases from J, leaving 16 bases between. CDR3 size: 16 residues. In nucleotides, the CDR3 is TGTGCCATCCAAAACAGCGCCACCTCCTATAATTCACCCCTCCACTTT. It specifies CAIQNSATSYNSPLHF.

The gene calls are TRBV7-9 and TRBJ2-5, with 7 bases aligning to TRBD1. The CDR3 totals 15 residues. CDR1 and CDR2 (germline): SEHNR, FQNEAQ (reference sequence). V shed 5 bases and J 5 bases; nucleotides not matched to a gene: 11. The CDR3 is CASSQLRGLRETQYF. As DNA, the CDR3 is TGTGCCAGCAGCCAACTCAGGGGGTTAAGGGAGACCCAGTACTTC.

The CDR3 region has the DNA TGTGCCAGCAGCCCCGCCCGCAGGGGCCTTGACGAGCAGTACTTC. Protein: CASSPARRGLDEQYF. This chain connects TRBV7-9 to TRBJ2-7; tentatively, D is TRBD1 (6 bases). Trimming took off 5 bases at V and 5 bases at J, with 19 bases between the two ends. The germline gives CDR1 SEHNR, CDR2 FQNEAQ (reference sequence). CDR3 length equals 15 residues. The variable domain in full, completed from reference TRBV7-9 and TRBJ2-7, reads DTGVSQNPRHKITKRGQNVTFRCDPISEHNRLYWYRQTLGQGPEFLTYFQNEAQLEKSRLLSDRFSAERPKGSFSTLEIQRTEQGDSAMYLCASSPARRGLDEQYFGPGTRLTVT.

This clonotype has just a few counts. The chain is built from TRBV7-8 and TRBJ2-7, with 7 bases aligning to TRBD1. CDR3 length: 14 amino acids. The germline CDR1 and CDR2 sequences are SGHVS and FQNEAQ. V lost 3 bases and J lost 4; bases outside the gene matches: 6. The CDR3 loop is CASSLDQQGYEQYF. CDR3 DNA: TGTGCCAGCAGCTTGGACCAACAGGGGTACGAGCAGTACTTC. The whole variable domain, filled in from reference TRBV7-8 and TRBJ2-7, reads GAGVSQSPRYKVAKRGQDVALRCDPISGHVSLFWYQQALGQGPEFLTYFQNEAQLDKSGLPSDRFFAERPEGSVSTLKIQRTQQEDSAVYLCASSLDQQGYEQYFGPGTRLTVT.

The chain links TRBV7-2 to TRBJ2-1; maybe TRBD1 (5 bases). Per germline, CDR1 SGHTA and CDR2 FQGNSA. There are 15 residues in the CDR3. V was cut by 2 bases and J by 3 bases, with 11 bases left in between. CDR3 sequence (DNA): TGTGCCAGCAGCTTACAGGGCTACTACTACAATGAGCAGTTCTTC. This sequence encodes CASSLQGYYYNEQFF.

The V and J genes are TRBV4-1 and TRBJ2-6, with 7 positions matching TRBD1. The CDR3 contains 16 residues. Germline CDR1 is MGHRA and CDR2 is YSYEKL. V was clipped by 3 bases and J by 1 base; unmatched bases: 3. The CDR3 DNA sequence: TGCGCCAGCAGCCAGACAGGGATTTCTGGGGCCAACGTCCTGACTTTC. Translated, it gives CASSQTGISGANVLTF.

This clonotype was detected a few times. The rearrangement uses TRBV20-1 and TRBJ2-7, with 11 bases fitting TRBD1. The CDR3 has 13 amino acids. V shed 5 bases and J 6 bases; nucleotides not matched to a gene: 6. Germline values: CDR1 DFQATT, CDR2 SNEGSKA (reference sequence). The CDR3 sequence: CSAYRTGGGEQYF. CDR3 coding DNA: TGCAGTGCTTACAGGACAGGGGGCGGCGAGCAGTACTTC.